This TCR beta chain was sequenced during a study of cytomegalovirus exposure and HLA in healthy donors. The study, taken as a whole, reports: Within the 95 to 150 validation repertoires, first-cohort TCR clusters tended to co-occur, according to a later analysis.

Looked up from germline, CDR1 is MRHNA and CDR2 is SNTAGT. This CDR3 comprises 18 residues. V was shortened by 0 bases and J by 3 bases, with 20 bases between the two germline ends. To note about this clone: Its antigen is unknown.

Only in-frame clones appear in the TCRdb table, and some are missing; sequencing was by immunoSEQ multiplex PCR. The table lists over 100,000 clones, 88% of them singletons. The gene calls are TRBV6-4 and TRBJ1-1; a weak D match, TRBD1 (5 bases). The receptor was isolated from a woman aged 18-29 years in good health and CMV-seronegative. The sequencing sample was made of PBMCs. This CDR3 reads CASSDSPRRQPRDTEAFF. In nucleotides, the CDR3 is TGTGCCAGCAGTGACTCCCCCCGTCGACAGCCTAGGGACACTGAAGCTTTCTTT.